A single sample gave rise to the 12 T cell receptor beta chains below, sequenced in a study of post-analysis software for immune sequencing data. The study, taken as a whole, reports: TRBV5-6, TRBV5-1 and TRBV20-1 were among five TRBV segments more frequent in patients than controls.

These TCRs are of unknown antigen specificity. Built from TCR beta cDNA, the libraries had unique molecular identifiers in them. Each CDR3 protein gets one entry after TCRdb re-called the PCR reads with MiXCR. The sample lists about 430,000 distinct CDR3 sequences, about 40% occurring once. Input material: blood. These receptors originate from a girl aged 2 to 10 with multiple sclerosis.

The genes are TRBV5-1 and TRBJ2-3, with 9 nucleotides matching TRBD2. Germline V gene data show CDR1 as SGHRS and CDR2 as YFSETQ. The CDR3 has 18 amino acids. J lost 1 base, V lost 7 bases, and 16 bases had no gene match. CDR3 sequence reads: CASFKALAGISRTDTQYF. CDR3 in DNA: TGCGCCAGCTTTAAGGCGCTAGCGGGGATAAGCCGCACAGATACGCAGTATTTT.

The chain joins TRBV6-1 to TRBJ2-1; TRBD1 might be the D (5 bases). V gave up 5 bases and J gave up 3 bases, with 17 bases separating them. The germline V gene has CDR1 MNHNS and CDR2 SASEGT. The CDR3 runs to 16 residues. This chain's CDR3 is CASSNAWTSRYNEQFF. The CDR3 coding sequence is TGTGCCAGCAGTAACGCATGGACATCCCGCTACAATGAGCAGTTCTTC.

The chain is built from TRBV6-2 or TRBV6-3 and TRBJ2-7; D not certain. Germline loops: CDR1 MNHEY, CDR2 SVGEGT. Trimming stripped 0 bases from V and 2 bases from J, with 8 bases between. The CDR3 sequence is 14 residues long. CDR3 DNA sequence: TGTGCCAGCAGTTACTCGGCCTATACCTACGAGCAGTACTTC. This gives the protein CASSYSAYTYEQYF.

J is TRBJ2-3 and V is TRBV4-3; D is unresolved. Trimming pared 0 bases from V and 6 bases from J, leaving 10 bases between. The germline gives CDR1 LGHNA, CDR2 YSLEER. There are 14 residues in the CDR3. CDR3 amino acids: CASSQDLSPDTQYF. The CDR3 DNA reads TGCGCCAGCAGCCAAGATTTGAGTCCGGATACGCAGTATTTT.

The chain uses TRBV20-1 and TRBJ2-7, with D perhaps TRBD1 (5 bases). The length of the CDR3 is 13 residues. Trimming cost V 5 bases and J 4 bases, with 15 bases left between them. Germline assignment: CDR1 DFQATT and CDR2 SNEGSKA (reference sequence). The CDR3 coding sequence is TGCAGTGCTCCCCGACAGAGTCCATACGAGCAGTACTTC. Its translation: CSAPRQSPYEQYF.

This clonotype was observed at least ten times. This sequence joins TRBV7-9 and TRBJ1-2; D perhaps matches TRBD1 (6 bases). The CDR3 runs to 13 residues. V was clipped by 5 bases and J by 2 bases, with 9 bases between them. Germline CDR1 reads SEHNR; CDR2 reads FQNEAQ (reference sequence). CDR3 nucleotides: TGTGCCAGCAGCCCGAGGGGGAACTATGGCTACACCTTC. Translated, it gives CASSPRGNYGYTF. Together with reference TRBV7-9 and TRBJ1-2, the CDR3 gives the full variable domain: DTGVSQNPRHKITKRGQNVTFRCDPISEHNRLYWYRQTLGQGPEFLTYFQNEAQLEKSRLLSDRFSAERPKGSFSTLEIQRTEQGDSAMYLCASSPRGNYGYTFGSGTRLTVV.

In this sample, this clonotype turned up many times. The chain is built from TRBV4-1 and TRBJ1-1; D is unclear. With 1 base removed from V and 7 bases from J, the gap between germline ends came to 10 bases. CDR1 is MGHRA and CDR2 is YSYEKL in the germline V gene. The CDR3 consists of 13 residues. CDR3 bases: TGCGCCAGCAGCCAAGCCCCCGGGTATGAAGCTTTCTTT. Its translation is CASSQAPGYEAFF.

The chain is built from TRBV12-3 or TRBV12-4 and TRBJ2-6, with TRBD1 matching over 10 bases. J gave up 0 bases and V 6 bases, and 5 bases lay outside the gene matches. CDR3 length: 17 residues. The CDR3 loop reads CASSHRQGASGANVLTF. The CDR3 DNA reads as TGTGCCAGCAGCCATCGACAGGGGGCCTCTGGGGCCAACGTCCTGACTTTC.

The rearrangement uses TRBV20-1 and TRBJ2-1, with D perhaps matching TRBD1 or TRBD2 (5 bases each). This CDR3 comprises 15 residues. Germline V gives CDR1 DFQATT, CDR2 SNEGSKA (reference sequence). The ends were cut back, 5 bases at V and 2 bases at J, with 16 bases in the middle. CDR3 amino acids: CSAGRQGGPYNEQFF. The CDR3, as DNA: TGCAGTGCTGGGCGGCAGGGCGGGCCCTACAATGAGCAGTTCTTC.

The chain combines TRBV12-3 or TRBV12-4 with TRBJ1-1; D call uncertain. Trimming left V 6 bases short and J 1 base short, with 9 bases between. This CDR3 is 13 amino acids long. The CDR3 nucleotides read TGTGCCAGCAGCCACCAGAAGAACACTGAAGCTTTCTTT. Its translation is CASSHQKNTEAFF.

The gene calls are TRBV6-4 and TRBJ1-2, with 8 bases that match TRBD1. The junction had 3 bases not matched to a gene; V was cut back by 8 bases and J by 1 base. CDR3 length equals 13 residues. Germline CDR1 and CDR2: MRHNA and SNTAGT. CDR3 residues: CASGGQDNYGYTF. The DNA for the CDR3 is TGTGCCAGCGGGGGACAGGATAACTATGGCTACACCTTC.

A few counts support this clonotype. The chain employs TRBV29-1 and TRBJ2-3; D gene unclear. Germline CDR1 SQVTM, CDR2 ANQGSEA. V shed 4 bases and J shed 0 bases, with 5 bases lying between them. This CDR3 comprises 12 residues. The CDR3 DNA sequence: TGCAGCGTTGGTGGGAGCACAGATACGCAGTATTTT. This gives the protein CSVGGSTDTQYF.